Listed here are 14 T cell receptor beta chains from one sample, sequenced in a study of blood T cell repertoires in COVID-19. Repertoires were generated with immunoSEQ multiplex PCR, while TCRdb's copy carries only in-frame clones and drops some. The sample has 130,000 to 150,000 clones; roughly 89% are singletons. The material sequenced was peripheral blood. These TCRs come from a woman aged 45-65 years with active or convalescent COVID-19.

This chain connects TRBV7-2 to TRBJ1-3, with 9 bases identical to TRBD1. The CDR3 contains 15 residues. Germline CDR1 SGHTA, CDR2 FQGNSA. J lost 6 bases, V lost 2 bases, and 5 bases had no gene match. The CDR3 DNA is TGTGCCAGCAGCTTATGGGGACAGGGAGCAAACACCATATATTTT. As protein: CASSLWGQGANTIYF.

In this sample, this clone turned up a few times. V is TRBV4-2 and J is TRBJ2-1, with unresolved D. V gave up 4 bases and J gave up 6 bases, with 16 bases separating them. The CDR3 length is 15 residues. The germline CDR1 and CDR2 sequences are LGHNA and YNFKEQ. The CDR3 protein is CASSPTRSVGNEQFF. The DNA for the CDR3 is TGTGCCAGCAGCCCGACGAGGTCCGTCGGCAATGAGCAGTTCTTC.

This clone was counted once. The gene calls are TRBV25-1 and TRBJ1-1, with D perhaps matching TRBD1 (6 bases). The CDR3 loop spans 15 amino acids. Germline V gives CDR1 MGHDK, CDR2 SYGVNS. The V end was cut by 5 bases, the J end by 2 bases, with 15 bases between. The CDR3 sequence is CASSRQAGANTEAFF. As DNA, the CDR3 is TGTGCCAGCAGTCGACAGGCAGGGGCTAACACTGAAGCTTTCTTT.

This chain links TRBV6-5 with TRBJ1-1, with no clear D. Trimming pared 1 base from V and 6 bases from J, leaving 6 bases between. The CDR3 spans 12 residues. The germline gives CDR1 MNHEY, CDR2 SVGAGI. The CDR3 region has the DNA TGTGCCAGCAGTTACTGGGGAGCTGAAGCTTTCTTT. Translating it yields CASSYWGAEAFF.

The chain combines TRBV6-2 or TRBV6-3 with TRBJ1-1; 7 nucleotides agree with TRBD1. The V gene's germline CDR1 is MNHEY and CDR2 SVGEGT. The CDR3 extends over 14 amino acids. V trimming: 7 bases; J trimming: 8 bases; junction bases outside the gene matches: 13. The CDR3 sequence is CASTPTAGQREAFF. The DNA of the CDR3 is TGTGCCAGCACCCCTACGGCGGGACAGAGGGAAGCTTTCTTT.

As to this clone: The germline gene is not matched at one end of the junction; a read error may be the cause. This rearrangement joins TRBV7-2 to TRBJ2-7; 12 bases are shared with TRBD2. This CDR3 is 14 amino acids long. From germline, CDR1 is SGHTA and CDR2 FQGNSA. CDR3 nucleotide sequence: TGTGCCAGCAGCCTAGCGGGGGGGGTTTACGAGCAGTACTTC. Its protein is CASSLAGGVYEQYF.

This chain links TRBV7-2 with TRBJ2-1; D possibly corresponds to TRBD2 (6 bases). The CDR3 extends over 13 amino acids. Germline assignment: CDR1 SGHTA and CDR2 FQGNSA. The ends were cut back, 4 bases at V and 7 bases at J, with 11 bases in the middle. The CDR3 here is CASSSGLKNEQFF. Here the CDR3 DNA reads TGTGCCAGCAGCTCGGGACTTAAGAATGAGCAGTTCTTC. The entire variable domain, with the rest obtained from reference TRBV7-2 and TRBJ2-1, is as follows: GAGVSQSPSNKVTEKGKDVELRCDPISGHTALYWYRQSLGQGLEFLIYFQGNSAPDKSGLPSDRFSAERTGGSVSTLTIQRTQQEDSAVYLCASSSGLKNEQFFGPGTRLTVL.

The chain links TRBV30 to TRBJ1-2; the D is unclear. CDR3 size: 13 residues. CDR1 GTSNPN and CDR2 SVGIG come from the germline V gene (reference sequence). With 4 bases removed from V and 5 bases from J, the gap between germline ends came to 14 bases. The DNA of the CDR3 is TGTGCCTGGAATAATTTAGCGGCTTATGGCTACACCTTC. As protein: CAWNNLAAYGYTF.

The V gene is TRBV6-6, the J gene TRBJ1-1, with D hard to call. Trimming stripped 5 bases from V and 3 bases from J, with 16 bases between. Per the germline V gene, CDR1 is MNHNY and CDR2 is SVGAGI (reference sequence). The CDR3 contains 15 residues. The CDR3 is CASSRRSGGDTEAFF. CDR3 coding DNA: TGTGCCAGCAGTAGGAGGTCAGGTGGGGACACTGAAGCTTTCTTT.

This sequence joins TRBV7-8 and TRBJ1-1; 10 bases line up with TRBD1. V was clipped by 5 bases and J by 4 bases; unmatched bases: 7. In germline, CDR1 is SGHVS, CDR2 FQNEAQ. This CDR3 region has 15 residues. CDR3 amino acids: CASSTRQGAITEAFF. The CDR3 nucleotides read TGTGCCAGCAGCACTAGACAGGGGGCGATCACTGAAGCTTTCTTT.

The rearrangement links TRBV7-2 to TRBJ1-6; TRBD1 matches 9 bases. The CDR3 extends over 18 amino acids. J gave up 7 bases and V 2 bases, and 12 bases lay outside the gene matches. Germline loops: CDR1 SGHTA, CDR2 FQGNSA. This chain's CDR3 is CASSLIGFGTGTNSPLHF. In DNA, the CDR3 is TGTGCCAGCAGCTTAATCGGCTTCGGGACAGGGACAAATTCACCCCTCCACTTT.

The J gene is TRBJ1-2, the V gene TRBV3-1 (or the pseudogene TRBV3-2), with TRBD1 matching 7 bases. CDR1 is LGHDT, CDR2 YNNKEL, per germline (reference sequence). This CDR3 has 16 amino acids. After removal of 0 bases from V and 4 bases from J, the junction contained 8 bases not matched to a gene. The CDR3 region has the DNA TGTGCCAGCAGCCAAGAAGGGGCAGGGGGATTCTATGGCTACACCTTC. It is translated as CASSQEGAGGFYGYTF.

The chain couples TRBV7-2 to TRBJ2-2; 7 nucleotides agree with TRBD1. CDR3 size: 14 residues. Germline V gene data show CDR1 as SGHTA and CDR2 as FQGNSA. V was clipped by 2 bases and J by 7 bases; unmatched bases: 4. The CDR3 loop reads CASSLQGVRGELFF. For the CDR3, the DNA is TGTGCCAGCAGCTTACAGGGGGTTCGCGGGGAGCTGTTTTTT.

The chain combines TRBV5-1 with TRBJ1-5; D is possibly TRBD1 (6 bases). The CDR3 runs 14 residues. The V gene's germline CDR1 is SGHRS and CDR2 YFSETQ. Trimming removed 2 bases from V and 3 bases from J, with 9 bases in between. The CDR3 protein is CASSFGDTNQPQHF. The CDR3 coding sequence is TGCGCCAGCAGCTTCGGGGACACCAATCAGCCCCAGCATTTT.